This TCR beta chain was observed in a study of T cell changes during pregnancy in multiple sclerosis. Sequenced by immunoSEQ multiplex PCR; TCRdb stores in-frame clones only, minus some. The sample has around 62,000 clones; 70% to 90% are singletons. CDR3 length equals 16 residues. V lost 3 bases and J lost 5; bases outside the gene matches: 11. Looked up from germline, CDR1 is SGHDN and CDR2 is FVKESK. This TCR derives from a female donor with multiple sclerosis, enrolled in a pregnancy study. The sequences come from peripheral blood, collected in the first trimester of pregnancy. The V and J genes are TRBV14 and TRBJ2-5, with 8 bases lining up with TRBD1. The CDR3 DNA follows: TGTGCCAGCAGCCAGGCGGACAGGGACCCCCCGGAGACCCAGTACTTC. Translation: CASSQADRDPPETQYF.